A selection of T cell receptor delta chains follows, all from one sample in a study of delta chains in infants with herpesvirus infections. TCRdb re-analyzed the RT-PCR reads via CATT. The sample gives more than 2,000 delta-chain clones, under 50% of which show up once; almost 5% is in the top ten. Source: peripheral blood, taken at time point 4 of longitudinal follow-up. The origin of the receptors is a human donor who was a Ugandan infant, either HIV-exposed or HIV-unexposed (not recorded which). CDR3s include the opening cysteine and the closing phenylalanine or tryptophan. A D gene is named only where the DNA matches it firmly. Clone size is given for some rows only: seen once, a few or many times, or a class if the clone is expanded.

j_gene: TRDJ2; abundance: -; d_gene: -; v_gene: TRDV1; CDR3nt: TGTGCTCTTGGGGAACTAGTAAGGGGACACCCATCTTCCACAGCACAACTCTTCTTT; CDR3aa: CALGELVRGHPSSTAQLFF
j_gene: TRDJ1; abundance: -; d_gene: -; v_gene: TRDV2; CDR3nt: TGTGCCTGTGACCCATTACTGGATAGGGCCGATAAACTCATCTTT; CDR3aa: CACDPLLDRADKLIF
j_gene: TRDJ1; abundance: -; d_gene: TRDD3; v_gene: TRDV1; CDR3nt: TGTGCTCTTGGGGAACGAGCCTCCCTCTACTGGGGGATACAACGACTCATCTTT; CDR3aa: CALGERASLYWGIQRLIF
j_gene: TRDJ1; abundance: -; d_gene: TRDD3; v_gene: TRDV1; CDR3nt: TGTGCTCTTGGGGTCCTCCTTCCTGACACGTCCCTGGTTACTGGGGGATACCCGACCGATAAACTCATCTTT; CDR3aa: CALGVLLPDTSLVTGGYPTDKLIF
j_gene: TRDJ1; abundance: -; d_gene: TRDD2; v_gene: TRDV3; CDR3nt: TGTGCCTTTAGCGAATCTTCCTACGAGGGGATTGGGTACACCGATAAACTCATCTTT; CDR3aa: CAFSESSYEGIGYTDKLIF
j_gene: TRDJ1; abundance: -; d_gene: -; v_gene: TRDV1; CDR3nt: TGTGCTCTTGGGGAAACCTTGCCCCACCCTCTACGAGGCGATAAACTCATCTTT; CDR3aa: CALGETLPHPLRGDKLIF
j_gene: TRDJ1; abundance: -; d_gene: TRDD3; v_gene: TRDV2; CDR3nt: TGTGCCTGTGACTTACTGGGGGATACGACGGCCGATAAACTCATCTTT; CDR3aa: CACDLLGDTTADKLIF
j_gene: TRDJ1; abundance: -; d_gene: -; v_gene: TRDV2; CDR3nt: TGTGCCTGTGACACCGTGGGCGGGACCGATAAACTCATCTTT; CDR3aa: CACDTVGGTDKLIF
j_gene: TRDJ1; abundance: -; d_gene: TRDD3; v_gene: TRDV3; CDR3nt: TGTGCCTTCGTCACATTCCTTTCTGGGGATACGAGCGATAAACTCATCTTT; CDR3aa: CAFVTFLSGDTSDKLIF
j_gene: TRDJ3; abundance: -; d_gene: -; v_gene: TRDV2; CDR3nt: TGTGCCTGTGACACCCTCGAGCCCGTGGGTAGCTCCTGGGACACCCGACAGATGTTTTTC; CDR3aa: CACDTLEPVGSSWDTRQMFF
j_gene: TRDJ1; abundance: -; d_gene: TRDD2; v_gene: TRDV2; CDR3nt: TGTGCCTGTGACACCGGCTCCTTCCTCGGAAAGGGGGGGGATAAACTCATCTTT; CDR3aa: CACDTGSFLGKGGDKLIF
j_gene: TRDJ1; abundance: once; d_gene: TRDD3; v_gene: TRAV23/DV6; CDR3nt: TGTGCTGTGTCCCATTCCGTACTGGGGGACACCGATAAACTCATCTTT; CDR3aa: CAVSHSVLGDTDKLIF
j_gene: TRDJ3; abundance: -; d_gene: TRDD3; v_gene: TRDV2; CDR3nt: TGTGCCTGTGACCCCGTTGTGGGGGACTCCTGGGACACCCGACAGATGTTTTTC; CDR3aa: CACDPVVGDSWDTRQMFF
j_gene: TRDJ1; abundance: -; d_gene: -; v_gene: TRDV2; CDR3nt: TGTGCCTGTGACAACGTACTACCCGATACGCGGGACACCGATAAACTCATCTTT; CDR3aa: CACDNVLPDTRDTDKLIF
j_gene: TRDJ1; abundance: -; d_gene: TRDD3; v_gene: TRDV2; CDR3nt: TGTGCCTGTGACCAGCCTTCCCACGTACTGGGGGATCCCGGTAAACTCATCTTT; CDR3aa: CACDQPSHVLGDPGKLIF
j_gene: TRDJ2; abundance: large; d_gene: -; v_gene: TRDV2; CDR3nt: TGTGCCTGTGACACCGTGGGGGGAACAGCACAACTCTTCTTT; CDR3aa: CACDTVGGTAQLFF
j_gene: TRDJ1; abundance: once; d_gene: TRDD3; v_gene: TRDV1; CDR3nt: TGTGCTCTTGGGGAACTAAGGGAGGCTTCCTTTACACTGGGGGATACTGGAACCCCCGATAAACTCATCTTT; CDR3aa: CALGELREASFTLGDTGTPDKLIF
j_gene: TRDJ1; abundance: few; d_gene: TRDD3; v_gene: TRAV36/DV7; CDR3nt: TGTGCTGTGGCATTTATGGGGGATATTTACGATAAACTCATCTTT; CDR3aa: CAVAFMGDIYDKLIF
j_gene: TRDJ1; abundance: few; d_gene: TRDD3; v_gene: TRDV1; CDR3nt: TGTGCTCTTGGGGAACGGGAGTATCCCGGGGATACTTACCATAAACTCATCTTT; CDR3aa: CALGEREYPGDTYHKLIF
j_gene: TRDJ1; abundance: -; d_gene: TRDD3; v_gene: TRDV1; CDR3nt: TGTGCTCTTGGGGAAGGATTCGACTGGGGGATCTCTCCAAAGTACACCGATAAACTCATCTTT; CDR3aa: CALGEGFDWGISPKYTDKLIF
j_gene: TRDJ2; abundance: medium-sized; d_gene: -; v_gene: TRDV1; CDR3nt: TGTGCTCTTGGGGATACTAGGCTCGGGGGCCTTCCGACAGCACAACTCTTCTTT; CDR3aa: CALGDTRLGGLPTAQLFF
j_gene: TRDJ1; abundance: few; d_gene: -; v_gene: TRDV1; CDR3nt: TGTGCTCTTGGGGAACTTCGATATAGGGGGAATCTAAGGCGCCGGGGGGCTTACACCGATAAACTCATCTTT; CDR3aa: CALGELRYRGNLRRRGAYTDKLIF
j_gene: TRDJ1; abundance: -; d_gene: -; v_gene: TRDV2; CDR3nt: TGTGCCTGTGACAAAGTGGGGTTAATGTACACCGATAAACTCATCTTT; CDR3aa: CACDKVGLMYTDKLIF
j_gene: TRDJ3; abundance: -; d_gene: TRDD3; v_gene: TRDV2; CDR3nt: TGTGCCTGTGACACCCTACTGGGGGATACGGTAAGCTCCTGGGACACCCGACAGATGTTTTTC; CDR3aa: CACDTLLGDTVSSWDTRQMFF
j_gene: TRDJ1; abundance: large; d_gene: -; v_gene: TRDV1; CDR3nt: TGTGCTCTTGGGGAACCATCTTCATATCCGCCCGATAAACTCATCTTT; CDR3aa: CALGEPSSYPPDKLIF
j_gene: TRDJ1; abundance: -; d_gene: TRDD3; v_gene: TRAV38-2/DV8; CDR3nt: TGTGCTTATAGGAGCGCGAGGGTCTGGGGGATGCAACCACCGTACACCGATAAACTCATCTTT; CDR3aa: CAYRSARVWGMQPPYTDKLIF
j_gene: TRDJ1; abundance: few; d_gene: TRDD2; v_gene: TRDV2; CDR3nt: TGTGCCTGTGACACACTCTCTTCCTACCCATATACGCGCGGAACCGATAAACTCATCTTT; CDR3aa: CACDTLSSYPYTRGTDKLIF
j_gene: TRDJ1; abundance: -; d_gene: -; v_gene: TRDV1; CDR3nt: TGTGCTCTTGGGGAACAGACGGGCTGTACTGTGTACCCCGATAAACTCATCTTT; CDR3aa: CALGEQTGCTVYPDKLIF
j_gene: TRDJ3; abundance: -; d_gene: -; v_gene: TRDV2; CDR3nt: TGTGCCTGTGACACCCCCACGGCCTGGGACACCCGACAGATGTTTTTC; CDR3aa: CACDTPTAWDTRQMFF
j_gene: TRDJ1; abundance: -; d_gene: TRDD3; v_gene: TRDV2; CDR3nt: TGTGCCTGTGACAGCCTACTGGGGGATACATTAGCCGATAAACTCATCTTT; CDR3aa: CACDSLLGDTLADKLIF
j_gene: TRDJ3; abundance: once; d_gene: TRDD3; v_gene: TRDV2; CDR3nt: TGTGCCTGTGACACCATACATCTGGGGGATACCTGGGACACCCGACAGATGTTTTTC; CDR3aa: CACDTIHLGDTWDTRQMFF
j_gene: TRDJ1; abundance: -; d_gene: TRDD3; v_gene: TRDV2; CDR3nt: TGTGCCTGTAACACCGTAGGGGGGATACGCCCCCGACCCTACACCGATAAACTCATCTTT; CDR3aa: CACNTVGGIRPRPYTDKLIF
j_gene: TRDJ1; abundance: medium-sized; d_gene: TRDD3; v_gene: TRDV1; CDR3nt: TGTGCTCTTGGGGACCAAAGCCTTCTCACCTACTACTGGGGGATACGCGCGACCGATAAACTCATCTTT; CDR3aa: CALGDQSLLTYYWGIRATDKLIF
j_gene: TRDJ1; abundance: few; d_gene: TRDD2; v_gene: TRDV3; CDR3nt: TGTGCCTTTTCGAGCCCGGTGATGGCTTCCTACGGGGAACAAGGTGGATACAAACTCATCTTT; CDR3aa: CAFSSPVMASYGEQGGYKLIF
j_gene: TRDJ1; abundance: few; d_gene: TRDD3; v_gene: TRDV2; CDR3nt: TGTGCCTGTGACACCGTAAAAGCGCCGGAAATACTGGGGGATATAACCGATAAACTCATCTTT; CDR3aa: CACDTVKAPEILGDITDKLIF
j_gene: TRDJ1; abundance: few; d_gene: TRDD3; v_gene: TRDV1; CDR3nt: TGTGCTCTTGGGGAAGGGGCCCGCTTTGCGGGGGATAACTACACCGATAAACTCATCTTT; CDR3aa: CALGEGARFAGDNYTDKLIF
j_gene: TRDJ1; abundance: few; d_gene: -; v_gene: TRDV3; CDR3nt: TGTGCCTTTAAAGGTTCCTCCCTACCTGGGAGATTTACCGATAAACTCATCTTT; CDR3aa: CAFKGSSLPGRFTDKLIF
j_gene: TRDJ1; abundance: -; d_gene: -; v_gene: TRDV1; CDR3nt: TGTGCTCTTGGGGAACTGGACCTAGCGGGGATTCTCCCCCTCTACCACGAACTCATCTTT; CDR3aa: CALGELDLAGILPLYHELIF
j_gene: TRDJ2; abundance: once; d_gene: TRDD3; v_gene: TRDV1; CDR3nt: TGTGCTCTTGGGGACGACCTAGGGGGTACCTGGGGGATACCTAAGGCAGCACAACTCTTCTTT; CDR3aa: CALGDDLGGTWGIPKAAQLFF
j_gene: TRDJ3; abundance: few; d_gene: -; v_gene: TRDV2; CDR3nt: TGTGCCTGTGACACCTCATGGGGGGACACCTGGGACACCCGACAGATGTTTTTC; CDR3aa: CACDTSWGDTWDTRQMFF
j_gene: TRDJ1; abundance: -; d_gene: -; v_gene: TRDV2; CDR3nt: TGTGCCTGTGACATCGTGGGGCTGCGGACCGATAAACTCATCTTT; CDR3aa: CACDIVGLRTDKLIF
j_gene: TRDJ1; abundance: -; d_gene: TRDD3; v_gene: TRDV3; CDR3nt: TGTGCCTTTTCGGGGGCCCGGGGGATCCCCCGATATAGCACCGATAAACTCATCTTT; CDR3aa: CAFSGARGIPRYSTDKLIF
j_gene: TRDJ3; abundance: large; d_gene: -; v_gene: TRDV2; CDR3nt: TGTGCCTGTGACACCGCCGGGAGCTCCTGGGACACCCGACAGATGTTTTTC; CDR3aa: CACDTAGSSWDTRQMFF
j_gene: TRDJ1; abundance: -; d_gene: TRDD3; v_gene: TRDV1; CDR3nt: TGTGCTCTTGGGGGAACCTACCTTCCGAGTACTGGGGGATACTCCACCGATAAACTCATCTTT; CDR3aa: CALGGTYLPSTGGYSTDKLIF
j_gene: TRDJ1; abundance: -; d_gene: TRDD3; v_gene: TRAV38-2/DV8; CDR3nt: TGTGCTTATAGGTCTCGGTGCCGGGGATACGAACTCGATAAACTCATCTTT; CDR3aa: CAYRSRCRGYELDKLIF